This is a list of T cell receptor beta chains from one sample in a study of T cell clonotyping in hematopoietic cell transplantation. Repertoires were generated with immunoSEQ multiplex PCR, while TCRdb's copy carries only in-frame clones and drops some. Altogether more than 7,500 clones are present, around 97% being singletons, with the ten largest covering 2% to 2.5%. The sample was peripheral blood mononuclear cells, taken 100 days after allogeneic stem cell transplant. The receptors here all came from a male patient aged 60-70 years who had an allogeneic stem cell transplant from a related donor, so the T cells may come from the graft donor. Some clones in this sample may be carry-over from other donors' samples. CDR3s leave out the opening cysteine and the closing phenylalanine or tryptophan. The size field is filled for only some rows; it gives once, few, many or a size class.

CDR3 protein,V gene,clone size,J gene
ASRPGTFGTEAF,TRBV6-6,.,TRBJ1-1
ASSVGGLPTDTQY,TRBV9,.,TRBJ2-3
ASSPPGVYEQY,TRBV7-2,.,TRBJ2-7
ASKRGYSREQY,TRBV6-5,.,TRBJ2-7
ASSVRQGRTYEQY,TRBV2,.,TRBJ2-7
ASSSQQGAGYEQY,TRBV5-4,.,TRBJ2-7
ASSLAGGPVRETQY,TRBV13,.,TRBJ2-5
ASSTRTSGVQGEQF,TRBV7-2,.,TRBJ2-1
ASRGQLLGTDTQY,TRBV7-2,.,TRBJ2-3
ASREAGTGARGEQY,TRBV19,.,TRBJ2-7
ASSPGQGVTDTQY,TRBV7-7,.,TRBJ2-3
ASFRVGTGDQPQH,TRBV5-8,.,TRBJ1-5
ASSLSQGRRGDEQY,TRBV7-9,.,TRBJ2-7
ASRGMVSYGYT,TRBV5-1,once,TRBJ1-2
ASSRQTGGWTPLH,TRBV19,.,TRBJ1-6
ASSIRRRQGAYGYT,TRBV19,.,TRBJ1-2
ASSSRPPTSTEAF,TRBV28,.,TRBJ1-1
ASSLTGIVGELF,TRBV7-2,.,TRBJ2-2
ASSQRLLGTGSEKLF,TRBV4-1,.,TRBJ1-4
ASSPGPSSYEQY,TRBV7-2,.,TRBJ2-7
ASSPGGGYEQY,TRBV19,.,TRBJ2-7
ASSRDHSADTQY,TRBV7-3,.,TRBJ2-3
ASSLVATSSYNSPLH,TRBV7-2,.,TRBJ1-6
ASSESNRDQPQH,TRBV10-2,.,TRBJ1-5
ASSSSVNTEAF,TRBV19,.,TRBJ1-1
ASSLTTTDTQY,TRBV7-3,.,TRBJ2-3
ASSSTATYEQY,TRBV5-1,once,TRBJ2-7